What follows are 21 T cell receptor beta chains derived from one specimen sequenced in a study of cytomegalovirus exposure and HLA in healthy donors. Primers: 60 Vbeta forward and 13 Jbeta reverse. Assay: immunoSEQ multiplex PCR; the TCRdb copy retains only in-frame clones and omits some. Here the sample spans over 80,000 clones, roughly 80% being singletons. Source material: PBMCs. The receptors here all came from a middle-aged man in good health and CMV-seronegative.

This chain joins TRBV7-8 and TRBJ1-4; D remains ambiguous. The germline V gene encodes CDR1 SGHVS and CDR2 FQNEAQ. This CDR3 is built from 15 residues. The germline V and J ends were trimmed by 4 bases and 0 bases, with 9 bases remaining between them. CDR3 protein: CASSSSGSTNEKLFF. The DNA of the CDR3 is TGTGCCAGCAGCTCTAGCGGTTCAACTAATGAAAAACTGTTTTTT.

This chain connects TRBV7-2 to TRBJ2-7, with D uncertain. The germline V gene has CDR1 SGHTA and CDR2 FQGNSA. CDR3 size: 15 residues. Trimming removed 1 base at V and 2 bases at J, with 12 bases between. CDR3 nucleotide sequence: TGTGCCAGCAGCTTAGTTATAACGGTGACCTACGAGCAGTACTTC. It is translated as CASSLVITVTYEQYF.

V is TRBV6-5 and J is TRBJ2-2; 8 nucleotides align to TRBD1. CDR3 length: 15 amino acids. CDR1 MNHEY and CDR2 SVGAGI come from the germline V gene. V was clipped by 5 bases and J by 2 bases; unmatched bases: 4. This chain's CDR3 is CASSPGQANTGELFF. In DNA, the CDR3 is TGTGCCAGCAGTCCGGGACAGGCAAACACCGGGGAGCTGTTTTTT.

V usage is TRBV4-1 and J usage is TRBJ2-5; no clear D gene. Judging by the DNA end, TRBJ2-7 fits better; the J call may be wrong. The CDR3 is made up of 13 amino acids. Looked up from germline, CDR1 is MGHRA and CDR2 is YSYEKL. CDR3 in amino acids: CASSPAVSYEQYF. In DNA form, the CDR3 reads TGCGCCAGCAGCCCTGCTGTGTCCTACGAGCAGTACTTC.

The rearrangement uses TRBV9 and TRBJ2-5; 8 bases fit TRBD2. V shed 0 bases, J shed 11 bases, and the junction held 15 bases outside the gene matches. This CDR3 has 16 residues. CDR1 and CDR2 (germline): SGDLS, YYNGEE. The CDR3 DNA sequence: TGTGCCAGCAGCGTAGAACCCACCCGGGGGGGCAATCAGCAGTACTTC. Amino acids: CASSVEPTRGGNQQYF.

This clone has a handful of counts. The chain joins TRBV7-6 to TRBJ2-2; TRBD2 matches 7 bases. Germline V gene sequence: CDR1 SGHVS, CDR2 FNYEAQ. This CDR3 has 15 amino acids. After removal of 3 bases from V and 5 bases from J, the junction contained 6 bases not matched to a gene. The CDR3 sequence: CASSFRLAITGELFF. CDR3 bases: TGTGCCAGCAGCTTCCGACTAGCCATAACCGGGGAGCTGTTTTTT.

The rearrangement joins TRBV30 to TRBJ1-5; 9 nucleotides line up with TRBD1. The CDR3 consists of 14 residues. Germline loops: CDR1 GTSNPN, CDR2 SVGIG (reference sequence). V gave up 0 bases and J gave up 9 bases; unmatched junction bases: 6. CDR3 amino acids: CAWSVPGTGWPQHF. Here the CDR3 DNA reads TGTGCCTGGAGTGTACCAGGGACAGGGTGGCCCCAGCATTTT.

This clone appeared a single time. CDR3 nucleotide sequence: TGTGCCAGCTCACCGACCCATGGACTAGAAATCTACGAGCAGTACTTC. This encodes CASSPTHGLEIYEQYF. The genes are TRBV18 and TRBJ2-7, with 7 nucleotides matching TRBD2. The CDR3 totals 16 residues. Germline V lookup: CDR1 KGHSH, CDR2 LQKENI. V gave up 3 bases and J gave up 3 bases; unmatched junction bases: 11.

The rearrangement links TRBV7-3 to TRBJ1-6; TRBD1 is a possible D gene (6 bases). V was cut by 5 bases and J by 3 bases, with 11 bases left in between. Germline values: CDR1 SGHTA, CDR2 FQGTGA. CDR3 size: 15 residues. Here the CDR3 reads CASSLGQNYNSPLHF. The CDR3 region has the DNA TGTGCCAGCAGCCTAGGACAGAACTATAATTCACCCCTCCACTTT.

This rearrangement joins TRBV2 to TRBJ1-1; no definite D call. Germline CDR1 reads SNHLY; CDR2 reads FYNNEI. CDR3 size: 13 residues. Trimming removed 9 bases from V and 5 bases from J, with 16 bases in between. CDR3 region: CASSREVLTEAFF. CDR3 in DNA: TGTGCCAGTTCGAGGGAAGTTTTGACTGAAGCTTTCTTT.

The V gene is TRBV6-5, the J gene TRBJ1-1; perhaps TRBD1 as D (5 bases). Germline values: CDR1 MNHEY, CDR2 SVGAGI. V was shortened by 1 base and J by 1 base, with 13 bases between the two germline ends. The CDR3 is 16 residues long. The DNA for the CDR3 is TGTGCCAGCAGTTACTGGGCCCCGGGGGAGAACACTGAAGCTTTCTTT. As protein: CASSYWAPGENTEAFF.

The CDR3 DNA reads as TGTGCCAGTAGTATAGATGCAGGGGCTGGAACCCAGTACTTC. It specifies CASSIDAGAGTQYF. The chain carries TRBV19 and TRBJ2-5, with D perhaps matching TRBD1 (6 bases). Between the trimmed V and J ends, which lost 0 bases and 8 bases, there was a span of 13 bases. Looked up from germline, CDR1 is LNHDA and CDR2 is SQIVND (reference sequence). The CDR3 consists of 14 residues. Variable domain in full (rest from reference TRBV19 and TRBJ2-5): DGGITQSPKYLFRKEGQNVTLSCEQNLNHDAMYWYRQDPGQGLRLIYYSQIVNDFQKGDIAEGYSVSREKKESFPLTVTSAQKNPTAFYLCASSIDAGAGTQYFGPGTRLLVL.

This clone turned up a few times. This chain connects TRBV4-3 to TRBJ1-1; TRBD1 matches 7 bases. J gave up 0 bases and V 2 bases, and 9 bases lay outside the gene matches. The CDR3 sequence is 17 residues long. Looked up from germline, CDR1 is LGHNA and CDR2 is YSLEER. As DNA, the CDR3 is TGCGCCAGCAGCCAAAATGTGCCAGGGGGTTTGAACACTGAAGCTTTCTTT. Its translation is CASSQNVPGGLNTEAFF.

Written as DNA, the CDR3 is TGTGCCAGCAGCTCCACTCCGGGACAAGTATATGGCTACACCTTC. Translation: CASSSTPGQVYGYTF. The V gene is TRBV7-2, the J gene TRBJ1-2; possible D gene TRBD1, 6 bases. The CDR3 contains 15 residues. CDR1 and CDR2 (germline): SGHTA, FQGNSA. The V end lost 4 bases, the J end lost 5 bases, and 17 bases lay between the germline ends. Filled out from reference TRBV7-2 and TRBJ1-2, the complete variable domain reads GAGVSQSPSNKVTEKGKDVELRCDPISGHTALYWYRQSLGQGLEFLIYFQGNSAPDKSGLPSDRFSAERTGGSVSTLTIQRTQQEDSAVYLCASSSTPGQVYGYTFGSGTRLTVV.

This chain connects TRBV18 to TRBJ1-4; 7 nucleotides agree with TRBD1. The germline V gene has CDR1 KGHSH and CDR2 LQKENI. This CDR3 contains 15 residues. The J segment lost 7 bases and the V segment lost 0 bases, leaving 5 bases of the junction unmatched. In nucleotides, the CDR3 is TGTGCCAGCTCACCACCGGGACAGCTCAGTGAAAAACTGTTTTTT. Residues: CASSPPGQLSEKLFF.

The rearrangement joins TRBV9 to TRBJ1-1, with 9 bases lining up with TRBD1. CDR1 and CDR2 (germline): SGDLS, YYNGEE. V dropped 4 bases and J dropped 5; count of bases not matched to a gene: 6. CDR3 length: 14 amino acids. The CDR3 nucleotides read TGTGCCAGCAGCAAACAGGGGGCGGTTACTGAAGCTTTCTTT. Translating gives CASSKQGAVTEAFF. The complete variable domain, with remaining parts taken from reference TRBV9 and TRBJ1-1, reads DSGVTQTPKHLITATGQRVTLRCSPRSGDLSVYWYQQSLDQGLQFLIQYYNGEERAKGNILERFSAQQFPDLHSELNLSSLELGDSALYFCASSKQGAVTEAFFGQGTRLTVV.

This clone turned up a few times. The V and J genes are TRBV29-1 and TRBJ2-5; the match to TRBD1 covers 9 bases. Germline V gene sequence: CDR1 SQVTM, CDR2 ANQGSEA. J gave up 1 base and V 6 bases, and 3 bases lay outside the gene matches. This CDR3 contains 13 residues. The CDR3 DNA follows: TGCAGCGTGGGGACAGGGCTCCAAGAGACCCAGTACTTC. Translating it yields CSVGTGLQETQYF. The entire variable domain, with the rest obtained from reference TRBV29-1 and TRBJ2-5, is as follows: SAVISQKPSRDICQRGTSLTIQCQVDSQVTMMFWYRQQPGQSLTLIATANQGSEATYESGFVIDKFPISRPNLTFSTLTVSNMSPEDSSIYLCSVGTGLQETQYFGPGTRLLVL.

The chain links TRBV11-2 to TRBJ2-5; D remains ambiguous. The V gene lost 6 bases and the J gene lost 5 bases, with 10 bases spanning the gap. There are 12 residues in the CDR3. The germline gives CDR1 SGHAT, CDR2 FQNNGV. Here the CDR3 DNA reads TGTGCCAGCAGTCCGAGAGTTGAGACCCAGTACTTC. Protein sequence: CASSPRVETQYF.

The chain links TRBV7-2 to TRBJ2-7; the match to TRBD2 covers 11 bases. Germline lookup yields CDR1 SGHTA and CDR2 FQGNSA. Germline trimming cut 5 bases from V and 0 bases from J; bases unmatched to any gene: 6. This CDR3 is built from 16 residues. CDR3: CASSTPGTSGSYEQYF. CDR3 nucleotide sequence: TGTGCCAGCAGCACCCCCGGGACTAGCGGCTCCTACGAGCAGTACTTC.

The rearrangement links TRBV4-3 to TRBJ2-7, with 7 bases identical to TRBD2. This CDR3 has 18 residues. Looked up from germline, CDR1 is LGHNA and CDR2 is YSLEER. The junction had 13 bases not matched to a gene; V was cut back by 1 base and J by 1 base. The CDR3 reads CASSQVHAVGGGSYEQYF. The CDR3 nucleotides read TGCGCCAGCAGCCAAGTACATGCGGTTGGGGGGGGTTCCTACGAGCAGTACTTC.

This sequence joins TRBV5-4 and TRBJ1-2, with 10 bases fitting TRBD1. There are 16 residues in the CDR3. J gave up 2 bases and V 3 bases, and 7 bases lay outside the gene matches. In germline, CDR1 is SGHNT, CDR2 YYREEE (reference sequence). The CDR3 region has the DNA TGTGCCAGCAGCTCCCGGGACAGGGGTATAAACTATGGCTACACCTTC. Amino acid sequence: CASSSRDRGINYGYTF.